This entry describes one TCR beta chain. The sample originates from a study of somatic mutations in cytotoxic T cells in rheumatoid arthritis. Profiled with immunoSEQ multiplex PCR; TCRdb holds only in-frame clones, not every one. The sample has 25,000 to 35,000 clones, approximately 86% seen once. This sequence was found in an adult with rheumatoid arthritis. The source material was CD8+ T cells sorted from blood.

Here the CDR3 DNA reads TGTGCCAGCAGTACCAGGGGAGACACTGAAGCTTTCTTT. As protein: CASSTRGDTEAFF. The chain is built from TRBV5-6 and TRBJ1-1, with a weak D call TRBD1 (6 bases). The CDR3 totals 13 residues. The V and J ends lost 5 bases and 3 bases respectively, with 11 bases between them. The V gene's germline CDR1 is SGHDT and CDR2 YYEEEE.